Below are 4 T cell receptor beta chains sequenced from a single sample in a study of technical replicates of blood from a few donors (dated by TCRdb to the late 2010s). The protocol used for the library was the immunoSEQ multiplex PCR assay. TCRdb holds this immuneACCESS table with in-frame rearrangements only. Some clones are missing; in checked studies, unresolved V genes explain under half, and the rest has no known cause. The sample table records around 83,000 clones; about nine tenths of these occur just once. Together, the top ten hold about 0.35% of the sample. What was sequenced was T cells isolated from PBMCs. The receptors shown here come from a human donor in good health. Some clones in this sample may be carry-over from other donors' samples.

This sequence joins TRBV6-5 and TRBJ2-7; 7 bases agree with TRBD1. The CDR3 is made up of 15 amino acids. Looked up from germline, CDR1 is MNHEY and CDR2 is SVGAGI. Trimming at V came to 6 bases and at J to 0 bases, leaving 8 bases not matched to a gene. CDR3 in amino acids: CASSPSGGSSYEQYF. Here the CDR3 DNA reads TGTGCCAGCAGCCCATCAGGGGGATCCTCCTACGAGCAGTACTTC.

The V and J genes are TRBV10-3 and TRBJ2-7, with unresolved D. The CDR3 contains 13 residues. Germline V gene lookup returns CDR1 ENHRY and CDR2 SYGVKD. Trimming cost V 3 bases and J 4 bases, with 10 bases left between them. CDR3 DNA sequence: TGTGCCATCAGTGATGGCGGTAAGTACGAGCAGTACTTC. Translating gives CAISDGGKYEQYF.

Here the CDR3 DNA reads TGTGCCATCTTTAGCGGGAGGGCTAACGAGCAGTACTTC. Its translation is CAIFSGRANEQYF. The chain is built from TRBV10-3 and TRBJ2-7; 11 bases line up with TRBD2. This CDR3 spans 13 amino acids. The V and J ends lost 8 bases and 5 bases, in that order; junction bases with no gene match: 5. CDR1 is ENHRY, CDR2 SYGVKD, per germline.

This chain connects TRBV19 to TRBJ1-2; D remains ambiguous. The germline gives CDR1 LNHDA, CDR2 SQIVND (reference sequence). The CDR3 length is 13 residues. Trimming cost V 3 bases and J 4 bases, with 9 bases left between them. The CDR3 bases are TGTGCCAGTAGTATTGGAGGTACCTATGGCTACACCTTC. As protein: CASSIGGTYGYTF.